The 25 T cell receptor beta chains reported below all come from one sample, sequenced in a study of regulatory T cells in long-lasting Graves disease. CDR3-region Arm-PCR and iRepertoire HTBI primers produced the TCR beta libraries. TCRdb re-derived calls from the multiplex PCR reads in MiXCR, one entry per CDR3 protein. The sample shows 500,000 to 800,000 distinct CDR3 sequences, approximately 29% of them seen only once. The time point: persistent/refractory GD, antithyroid drugs over 5 years with positive TRAb. There was RNA extracted from PBMCs, and the TCR library was made from it. Sequences were derived from peripheral blood mononuclear cells (PBMCs), sampled when the disease was refractory, from a patient treated with antithyroid drugs. Receptors originate from a female donor with Graves disease.

J is TRBJ1-5 and V is TRBV7-8, with D possibly TRBD1 on 6 matching bases. This CDR3 is 15 amino acids long. Per the germline V gene, CDR1 is SGHVS and CDR2 is FQNEAQ. V shed 4 bases and J shed 7 bases, with 17 bases lying between them. In nucleotides, the CDR3 is TGTGCCAGCAGCTCCCCGCCACAGGGTAACCAGCCCCAGCATTTT. Translation gives CASSSPPQGNQPQHF. The complete variable domain, with remaining parts taken from reference TRBV7-8 and TRBJ1-5, reads GAGVSQSPRYKVAKRGQDVALRCDPISGHVSLFWYQQALGQGPEFLTYFQNEAQLDKSGLPSDRFFAERPEGSVSTLKIQRTQQEDSAVYLCASSSPPQGNQPQHFGDGTRLSIL.

There are many counts of this clonotype. The chain uses TRBV12-3 or TRBV12-4 and TRBJ1-2, with a weak D call TRBD1 (5 bases). The V gene lost 6 bases and the J gene lost 7 bases, with 24 bases spanning the gap. The CDR3 contains 16 residues. CDR3 in amino acids: CASSSSPTGGRGGYTF. Written as DNA, the CDR3 is TGTGCCAGCAGCTCATCTCCAACGGGGGGACGGGGTGGCTACACCTTC.

This clonotype was seen many times. CDR3 sequence: CASSLGSEYEQYF. The CDR3 DNA sequence: TGTGCCAGCAGCTTAGGCAGTGAATACGAGCAGTACTTC. The rearrangement links TRBV11-1 to TRBJ2-7; D gene uncertain. The CDR3 consists of 13 residues. Germline CDR1 is SGHAT and CDR2 is FQDESV (reference sequence). V was trimmed by 1 base and J by 4 bases, leaving 8 bases between them.

This clonotype was counted a few times. This sequence joins TRBV5-5 and TRBJ1-1; D uncertain. CDR3 size: 13 residues. V lost 0 bases, J lost 4 bases, and 7 bases lay in between. Germline V CDR1 and CDR2: SGHKS, YYEKEE (reference sequence). For the CDR3, the DNA is TGTGCCAGCAGCTTGGTTAGACCCACTGAAGCTTTCTTT. Encoded protein: CASSLVRPTEAFF. The whole variable domain, remainder taken from reference TRBV5-5 and TRBJ1-1, is DAGVTQSPTHLIKTRGQQVTLRCSPISGHKSVSWYQQVLGQGPQFIFQYYEKEERGRGNFPDRFSARQFPNYSSELNVNALLLGDSALYLCASSLVRPTEAFFGQGTRLTVV.

This chain joins TRBV20-1 and TRBJ1-2; D not certain. Germline V lookup: CDR1 DFQATT, CDR2 SNEGSKA (reference sequence). The CDR3 extends over 12 amino acids. V lost 6 bases and J 5 bases, leaving 13 bases between the germline ends. The CDR3: CSAKPGSYGYTF. CDR3 nucleotides: TGCAGTGCAAAACCGGGGTCATATGGCTACACCTTC.

The rearrangement uses TRBV2 and TRBJ2-7; 9 bases map to TRBD1. Germline V gene lookup returns CDR1 SNHLY and CDR2 FYNNEI. V dropped 7 bases and J dropped 3; count of bases not matched to a gene: 7. This CDR3 spans 14 amino acids. CDR3 sequence: CASTLGTGNYEQYF. For the CDR3, the DNA is TGTGCCAGCACCCTTGGGACAGGGAACTACGAGCAGTACTTC.

This clonotype was seen at least ten times. J is TRBJ2-5 and V is TRBV29-1; TRBD2 is a possible D gene (6 bases). Germline values: CDR1 SQVTM, CDR2 ANQGSEA. CDR3 length: 16 amino acids. Trimming left V 1 base short and J 2 bases short, with 17 bases between. The CDR3 region has the DNA TGCAGCGTTGAAGGCGTAGCGGCAGGGCCTCAAGAGACCCAGTACTTC. This gives the protein CSVEGVAAGPQETQYF.

The V gene is TRBV4-1, the J gene TRBJ2-7, with D perhaps given as TRBD1 or TRBD2 (5 bases each). This CDR3 has 15 amino acids. V was cut by 6 bases and J by 4 bases, with 19 bases left in between. Germline V gene data show CDR1 as MGHRA and CDR2 as YSYEKL. The CDR3 DNA follows: TGCGCCAGCAGACCGACCGGGACGGAACTTTACGAGCAGTACTTC. Translation: CASRPTGTELYEQYF.

DNA for the CDR3: TGTGCCAGCTCCGGACAGGACGCAACTAATGAAAAACTGTTTTTT. It encodes CASSGQDATNEKLFF. This rearrangement joins TRBV18 to TRBJ1-4, with 7 bases aligning to TRBD1. This CDR3 comprises 15 residues. J gave up 0 bases and V 6 bases, and 4 bases lay outside the gene matches. CDR1 and CDR2 (germline): KGHSH, LQKENI. Filled out from reference TRBV18 and TRBJ1-4, the complete variable domain reads NAGVMQNPRHLVRRRGQEARLRCSPMKGHSHVYWYRQLPEEGLKFMVYLQKENIIDESGMPKERFSAEFPKEGPSILRIQQVVRGDSAAYFCASSGQDATNEKLFFGSGTQLSVL.

This clonotype showed up just a few times. The chain couples TRBV3-1 to TRBJ1-2, with a weak D call TRBD1 (6 bases). Trimming removed 4 bases from V and 3 bases from J, with 12 bases in between. The CDR3 runs 14 residues. CDR1 LGHDT and CDR2 YNNKEL come from the germline V gene (reference sequence). CDR3 protein: CASSLGGDHYGYTF. The CDR3 DNA reads TGTGCCAGCAGCCTTGGGGGCGATCACTATGGCTACACCTTC.

This clonotype was picked up a small number of times. The chain combines TRBV30 with TRBJ1-4, with TRBD1 identical over 8 bases. The germline V gene encodes CDR1 GTSNPN and CDR2 SVGIG (reference sequence). The CDR3 has 13 residues. Losses at the gene ends were 7 bases for V and 8 bases for J; bases not matched to a gene: 9. The CDR3 protein is CASLDRDGEKLFF. DNA of the CDR3: TGTGCCTCCTTGGACAGGGACGGCGAAAAACTGTTTTTT. The full variable domain, completed using reference TRBV30 and TRBJ1-4, is SQTIHQWPATLVQPVGSPLSLECTVEGTSNPNLYWYRQAAGRGLQLLFYSVGIGQISSEVPQNLSASRPQDRQFILSSKKLLLSDSGFYLCASLDRDGEKLFFGSGTQLSVL.

J is TRBJ2-5 and V is TRBV12-3 or TRBV12-4, with 10 nucleotides matching TRBD1. The CDR3 spans 16 residues. Losses at the gene ends were 5 bases for V and 2 bases for J; bases not matched to a gene: 8. CDR3 amino acids: CASSQGGQGHQETQYF. CDR3 bases: TGTGCCAGCAGTCAAGGGGGACAGGGGCATCAAGAGACCCAGTACTTC.

This clonotype appeared many times. V gene TRBV6-1 combines with J gene TRBJ1-2; TRBD1 is a possible D gene (5 bases). Trimming pared 7 bases from V and 6 bases from J, leaving 18 bases between. Per the germline V gene, CDR1 is MNHNS and CDR2 is SASEGT. CDR3 length: 14 residues. CDR3: CASKDGASPDGYTF. The CDR3 DNA reads TGTGCCAGCAAAGATGGGGCTTCCCCCGATGGCTACACCTTC.

This clonotype was picked up a small number of times. The rearrangement uses TRBV27 and TRBJ2-7; 8 nucleotides match TRBD1. V gave up 6 bases and J gave up 3 bases; unmatched junction bases: 10. The CDR3 runs to 15 residues. The germline CDR1 and CDR2 sequences are MNHEY and SMNVEV (reference sequence). Here the CDR3 reads CASRRTGLPNYEQYF. As DNA, the CDR3 is TGTGCCAGCAGACGGACAGGGTTGCCTAACTACGAGCAGTACTTC.

Many counts were recorded for this clonotype. The V gene is TRBV20-1, the J gene TRBJ1-4, with 9 bases aligning to TRBD1. The CDR3 loop spans 16 amino acids. Germline CDR1 is DFQATT and CDR2 is SNEGSKA (reference sequence). Trimming at V came to 5 bases and at J to 2 bases, leaving 9 bases not matched to a gene. Here the CDR3 DNA reads TGCAGTGCTCCGGACAGGGGAGGATCGACTAATGAAAAACTGTTTTTT. This gives the protein CSAPDRGGSTNEKLFF.

This clonotype was found a few times. V is TRBV6-1 and J is TRBJ1-4, with no clear D. Trimming took 8 bases from V and 8 from J, leaving 18 bases between them. The CDR3 has 14 amino acids. From germline, CDR1 is MNHNS and CDR2 SASEGT. The CDR3 sequence is CASQSEIGWEKLFF. The CDR3 bases are TGTGCCAGCCAATCGGAGATAGGTTGGGAAAAACTGTTTTTT.

CDR3 in DNA: TGCAGCGTTGACCCGGGACAGTGGAACACTGAAGCTTTCTTT. Its protein product is CSVDPGQWNTEAFF. The chain has TRBV29-1 and TRBJ1-1, with 7 bases lining up with TRBD1. This CDR3 comprises 14 residues. CDR1 SQVTM and CDR2 ANQGSEA come from the germline V gene. V trimming: 3 bases; J trimming: 1 base; junction bases outside the gene matches: 5.

This clonotype was seen only a few times. The rearrangement links TRBV11-1 to TRBJ1-4; D unclear. CDR3 length: 15 amino acids. Per the germline V gene, CDR1 is SGHAT and CDR2 is FQDESV (reference sequence). The ends were cut back, 1 base at V and 0 bases at J, with 6 bases in the middle. The CDR3 reads CASSLGTSTNEKLFF. In DNA form, the CDR3 reads TGTGCCAGCAGCTTAGGGACTTCAACTAATGAAAAACTGTTTTTT.

This sequence joins TRBV7-9 and TRBJ1-6; weak D call: TRBD1 (6 bases). The V gene lost 6 bases and the J gene lost 7 bases, with 10 bases spanning the gap. Germline V lookup: CDR1 SEHNR, CDR2 FQNEAQ (reference sequence). The CDR3 is 13 amino acids. The CDR3 loop reads CASRTGWNSPLHF. The CDR3 nucleotides are TGTGCCAGCAGGACAGGTTGGAATTCACCCCTCCACTTT.

The chain couples TRBV7-3 to TRBJ2-4, with D maybe TRBD2 (5 bases). CDR1 and CDR2 from the germline V gene are SGHTA and FQGTGA. This CDR3 comprises 17 residues. V was cut by 1 base and J by 0 bases, with 13 bases left in between. CDR3 bases: TGTGCCAGCAGCTTAAGAGGTGGTAGCGTAGCCAAAAACATTCAGTACTTC. Protein: CASSLRGGSVAKNIQYF.

This clonotype was seen ten or more times. V and J are TRBV28 and TRBJ1-1; D is perhaps TRBD1 (6 bases). Germline CDR1 is MDHEN and CDR2 is SYDVKM. With 7 bases removed from V and 4 bases from J, the gap between germline ends came to 25 bases. This CDR3 comprises 17 residues. The CDR3 DNA reads as TGTGCCAGCAACCCCCAGGCGGGGGCGACTTTTAGCACTGAAGCTTTCTTT. This codes for CASNPQAGATFSTEAFF.

The genes are TRBV10-2 and TRBJ1-2; TRBD1 is a possible D gene (6 bases). V gave up 5 bases and J gave up 7 bases, with 11 bases separating them. CDR3 length equals 12 residues. Germline V gene lookup returns CDR1 WSHSY and CDR2 SAAADI. Here the CDR3 reads CASSTGQFGYTF. The CDR3 DNA reads as TGCGCCAGCAGTACAGGACAGTTTGGCTACACCTTC.

This clonotype was recorded at least ten times. The V and J genes are TRBV28 and TRBJ1-1; D remains ambiguous. The germline V gene encodes CDR1 MDHEN and CDR2 SYDVKM. The CDR3 is made up of 12 amino acids. Trimming took 5 bases from V and 1 from J, leaving 5 bases between them. CDR3 region: CASSRKNTEAFF. The CDR3 region has the DNA TGTGCCAGCAGTCGGAAGAACACTGAAGCTTTCTTT.

This clonotype was detected ten times or more. This chain uses TRBV6-1 with TRBJ2-7; TRBD1 is a possible D gene (6 bases). This CDR3 is built from 14 residues. CDR1 MNHNS and CDR2 SASEGT come from the germline V gene. V lost 7 bases, J lost 4 bases, and 17 bases lay in between. CDR3 coding DNA: TGTGCCAGCAAAAAACAGGGCGGGCATTACGAGCAGTACTTC. This translates into CASKKQGGHYEQYF.

In its sample, this clonotype was seen a few times. This chain joins TRBV27 and TRBJ1-2, with D perhaps matching TRBD1 (6 bases). CDR1 and CDR2 from the germline V gene are MNHEY and SMNVEV (reference sequence). This CDR3 is built from 13 residues. V was clipped by 3 bases and J by 7 bases, with 12 bases between them. This CDR3 is CASSFTGLGGYTF. CDR3 in DNA: TGTGCCAGCAGTTTTACAGGGTTGGGTGGCTACACCTTC.